This T cell receptor (beta chain) originates from a study of molecular identifiers for immune sequencing clone quantification. The CDR3 loop spans 16 amino acids. The germline gives CDR1 PRHDT, CDR2 FYEKMQ (reference sequence). For this clonotype: One end of the junction is discordant with germline, which a read error may explain.

Using a CD8+CD4-CCR7+CD45RA+ phenotype, naive CD8 T cells were sorted. In TCRdb, the PCR reads were re-called with MiXCR into one record per CDR3 protein. Of about 640,000 distinct CDR3 sequences listed, just under 20% are singletons. The chain links TRBV13 to TRBJ2-2; 13 nucleotides agree with TRBD2. This TCR came from a human donor in good health. Some libraries in this study had Jurkat cell RNA spiked in. The sample consisted of naive CD8+ T cells from blood, with Jurkat cell RNA spiked in. Subset indicated: FACS-sorted CD8+CD4-CCR7+CD45RA+ naive T cells. DNA of the CDR3: TGTACCAGCAGAACTAGCGGGAGGGCCAGGCACGGGGAGCTGCTTTTT. Translating gives CTSRTSGRARHGELLF.